These 22 T cell receptor beta chains were sequenced from one sample in a study of control samples from healthy donors and cancer patients. The table came from immunoSEQ multiplex PCR; TCRdb's copy has only in-frame clones and leaves some out. The table records 130,000 or so clones, about 87% of them present only once. The sequenced sample was blood. These receptors all come from a man aged 55 to 70 in good health.

The rearrangement joins TRBV7-9 to TRBJ2-2; D is possibly TRBD1 (5 bases). CDR1 SEHNR and CDR2 FQNEAQ come from the germline V gene (reference sequence). There are 13 residues in the CDR3. V was pared by 5 bases and J by 5 bases, with 9 bases between. For the CDR3, the DNA is TGTGCCAGCAGCCCGAGACAGACCGGGGAGCTGTTTTTT. Translating it yields CASSPRQTGELFF. The full variable domain, with the rest looked up from reference TRBV7-9 and TRBJ2-2, is DTGVSQNPRHKITKRGQNVTFRCDPISEHNRLYWYRQTLGQGPEFLTYFQNEAQLEKSRLLSDRFSAERPKGSFSTLEIQRTEQGDSAMYLCASSPRQTGELFFGEGSRLTVL.

The gene calls are TRBV4-3 and TRBJ2-3; tentatively, D is TRBD1 or TRBD2 (7 bases each). Germline V lookup: CDR1 LGHNA, CDR2 YSLEER. Deletions cut 0 bases from V and 7 bases from J, with 20 bases between. There are 17 residues in the CDR3. CDR3 region: CASSQDHRQGGAYTQYF. For the CDR3, the DNA is TGCGCCAGCAGCCAAGATCATAGGCAGGGGGGGGCATATACGCAGTATTTT.

The chain has TRBV5-1 and TRBJ1-4, with 7 bases matching TRBD1. The CDR3 is made up of 14 amino acids. The ends lost 3 bases at V and 9 bases at J; junction bases unmatched: 8. CDR1 is SGHRS and CDR2 is YFSETQ in the germline V gene. CDR3 nucleotide sequence: TGCGCCAGCAGCTCGTCCCGGGACAGCAAAAAACTGTTTTTT. This gives the protein CASSSSRDSKKLFF. Filled out from reference TRBV5-1 and TRBJ1-4, the complete variable domain reads KAGVTQTPRYLIKTRGQQVTLSCSPISGHRSVSWYQQTPGQGLQFLFEYFSETQRNKGNFPGRFSGRQFSNSRSEMNVSTLELGDSALYLCASSSSRDSKKLFFGSGTQLSVL.

J is TRBJ1-1 and V is TRBV6-1; 7 bases are a match to TRBD1. CDR1 and CDR2 (germline): MNHNS, SASEGT. This CDR3 is 15 amino acids long. The V gene end was trimmed by 4 bases and the J gene end by 1 base; junction bases not matched to a gene: 6. The CDR3 loop is CASSAAGTANTEAFF. CDR3 coding DNA: TGTGCCAGCAGTGCAGCGGGGACAGCGAACACTGAAGCTTTCTTT.

The V call is TRBV18, the J call TRBJ1-1; no clear D. The germline gives CDR1 KGHSH, CDR2 LQKENI. Between the trimmed V and J ends, which lost 1 base and 3 bases, there was a span of 6 bases. The CDR3 length is 13 residues. The CDR3 DNA follows: TGTGCCAGCTCACCACAATGGGACACTGAAGCTTTCTTT. As protein: CASSPQWDTEAFF.

The CDR3 bases are TGTGCCAGCAGCCCGGAGTCGGTGCAGGGTCCCGCGCAGTACTTC. Translating gives CASSPESVQGPAQYF. The chain has TRBV28 and TRBJ2-7; tentative D call: TRBD1 (5 bases). Germline CDR1 and CDR2: MDHEN and SYDVKM. The CDR3 is made up of 15 amino acids. V was clipped by 6 bases and J by 9 bases, with 24 bases between them.

V usage is TRBV5-1 and J usage is TRBJ2-1, with TRBD2 identical over 12 bases. J was trimmed by 8 bases and V by 0 bases; bases with no gene match: 3. CDR1 and CDR2 from the germline V gene are SGHRS and YFSETQ. This CDR3 contains 15 residues. CDR3 in amino acids: CASSLVTSGGHEQFF. The CDR3 nucleotides read TGCGCCAGCAGCTTGGTGACTAGCGGGGGACATGAGCAGTTCTTC.

This sequence joins TRBV6-2 or TRBV6-3 and TRBJ2-1; a weak D match, TRBD2 (5 bases). The germline CDR1 and CDR2 sequences are MNHEY and SVGEGT. The CDR3 runs to 12 residues. Trimming removed 2 bases at V and 16 bases at J, with 15 bases between. CDR3 in amino acids: CASSYTGKASFF. The CDR3 region has the DNA TGTGCCAGCAGTTACACGGGGAAGGCTTCATTCTTC.

This chain uses TRBV6-5 with TRBJ1-1, with 9 bases that match TRBD1. Losses at the gene ends were 6 bases for V and 4 bases for J; bases not matched to a gene: 9. CDR1 is MNHEY and CDR2 is SVGAGI in the germline V gene. This CDR3 is built from 15 residues. The DNA of the CDR3 is TGTGCCAGCAGCATCATCACGACAGGGGGCACTGAAGCTTTCTTT. This gives the protein CASSIITTGGTEAFF.

The V call is TRBV19, the J call TRBJ1-1; no definite D call. This CDR3 region has 13 residues. The V end lost 4 bases, the J end lost 0 bases, and 6 bases lay between the germline ends. Germline CDR1 and CDR2: LNHDA and SQIVND (reference sequence). In DNA, the CDR3 is TGTGCCAGTAGTAGCGTTTTGAACACTGAAGCTTTCTTT. Protein: CASSSVLNTEAFF.

This chain uses TRBV7-8 with TRBJ1-1, with a weak D call TRBD1 (5 bases). Trimming took off 2 bases at V and 1 base at J, with 14 bases between the two ends. The CDR3 runs 16 residues. Germline-derived CDR1 and CDR2 are SGHVS and FQNEAQ. CDR3 protein: CASSLSTAGTNTEAFF. CDR3 nucleotides: TGTGCCAGCAGCTTATCAACGGCAGGGACGAACACTGAAGCTTTCTTT.

This clone was counted a few times. Other DNA sequences in the same sample also yield this CDR3. The chain employs TRBV18 and TRBJ1-1, with D tentatively TRBD1 (6 bases). The CDR3 runs 15 residues. Germline V lookup: CDR1 KGHSH, CDR2 LQKENI. Trimming stripped 1 base from V and 3 bases from J, with 12 bases between. CDR3: CASSPQTGMDTEAFF. In DNA, the CDR3 is TGTGCCAGCTCACCACAAACAGGGATGGACACTGAAGCTTTCTTT.

This rearrangement joins TRBV7-2 to TRBJ2-1; no definite D call. Trimming took 9 bases from V and 1 from J, leaving 16 bases between them. Germline values: CDR1 SGHTA, CDR2 FQGNSA. This CDR3 region has 15 residues. CDR3 protein: CASTYSPQSYNEQFF. Written as DNA, the CDR3 is TGTGCCAGTACCTATAGTCCCCAATCCTACAATGAGCAGTTCTTC.

This clone occurred once. J is TRBJ2-7 and V is TRBV21-1; the table's D call TRBD2 went unverified against the DNA. TRBV21-1 is deemed a pseudogene. The CDR3 has 11 amino acids. CDR3 sequence reads: CASSTTHEQYF. The CDR3 DNA is TGTGCCAGCAGCACGACTCATGAGCAGTACTTC.

The chain has TRBV29-1 and TRBJ1-1, with 8 bases aligning to TRBD1. Germline CDR1 SQVTM, CDR2 ANQGSEA. The CDR3 runs to 12 residues. Trimming removed 7 bases from V and 1 base from J; junction bases left unmatched: 2. The chain's CDR3 is CSAGQGNTEAFF. CDR3 sequence (DNA): TGCAGCGCCGGACAGGGGAACACTGAAGCTTTCTTT.

The genes are TRBV7-9 and TRBJ1-4; possibly TRBD1 for D (5 bases). CDR1 SEHNR and CDR2 FQNEAQ come from the germline V gene (reference sequence). The ends were cut back, 5 bases at V and 6 bases at J, with 16 bases in the middle. The CDR3 has 15 amino acids. For the CDR3, the DNA is TGTGCCAGCAGCGGTGTGGGGGGGTTCGATGAAAAACTGTTTTTT. This encodes CASSGVGGFDEKLFF.

J is TRBJ1-3 and V is TRBV5-6, with D perhaps matching TRBD1 (5 bases). The CDR3 is 14 residues long. V was clipped by 1 base and J by 10 bases, with 15 bases between them. Per the germline V gene, CDR1 is SGHDT and CDR2 is YYEEEE. The CDR3 protein is CASSLQGPIGTIYF. The DNA of the CDR3 is TGTGCCAGCAGCTTGCAGGGCCCCATTGGGACCATATATTTT.

This chain joins TRBV2 and TRBJ1-5; D gene unclear. The germline V and J ends were trimmed by 6 bases and 4 bases, with 10 bases remaining between them. Germline CDR1 reads SNHLY; CDR2 reads FYNNEI. This CDR3 is 13 amino acids long. DNA of the CDR3: TGTGCCAGCAGCCAATTTTTAAATCAGCCCCAGCATTTT. Translating gives CASSQFLNQPQHF.

The chain combines TRBV19 with TRBJ1-6; 9 bases are shared with TRBD1. CDR1 is LNHDA and CDR2 is SQIVND in the germline V gene (reference sequence). This CDR3 has 14 residues. With 4 bases clipped from V and 11 bases from J, the junction kept 6 bases outside the gene matches. The CDR3 DNA follows: TGTGCCAGTAGTACGGGACAGGGTTCGACACCCCTCCACTTT. Encoded protein: CASSTGQGSTPLHF.

This chain uses TRBV28 with TRBJ1-2, with 7 bases lining up with TRBD1. This CDR3 contains 14 residues. After removal of 4 bases from V and 8 bases from J, the junction contained 10 bases not matched to a gene. Germline values: CDR1 MDHEN, CDR2 SYDVKM. CDR3 sequence reads: CASSYTNRGGGYTF. The CDR3 DNA reads TGTGCCAGCAGTTACACAAACAGGGGCGGAGGCTACACCTTC.

A few counts support this clone. V is TRBV28 and J is TRBJ1-2, with D perhaps matching TRBD1 (6 bases). This CDR3 is built from 11 residues. Looked up from germline, CDR1 is MDHEN and CDR2 is SYDVKM. The V end was cut by 4 bases, the J end by 8 bases, with 8 bases between. CDR3 region: CASSWGAGYTF. CDR3 sequence (DNA): TGTGCCAGCAGTTGGGGGGCCGGCTACACCTTC.

The chain carries TRBV5-1 and TRBJ1-1; D gene unclear. The CDR3 is 12 residues long. Per germline, CDR1 SGHRS and CDR2 YFSETQ. Trimming cost V 2 bases and J 5 bases, with 7 bases left between them. Written as DNA, the CDR3 is TGCGCCAGCAGCTTAGGAAAGACTGAAGCTTTCTTT. Residues: CASSLGKTEAFF. The full variable domain, with the rest looked up from reference TRBV5-1 and TRBJ1-1, is KAGVTQTPRYLIKTRGQQVTLSCSPISGHRSVSWYQQTPGQGLQFLFEYFSETQRNKGNFPGRFSGRQFSNSRSEMNVSTLELGDSALYLCASSLGKTEAFFGQGTRLTVV.